The 10 T cell receptor beta chains reported below all come from one sample, sequenced in a study of Graves' ophthalmopathy and Graves' hyperthyroidism. From RNA, the CDR3 regions of TCR beta chains were amplified and sequenced. Second-round multiplex PCR came after a first-round RT-PCR that employed HTBI primers. TCRdb re-derived calls from the multiplex PCR reads in MiXCR, one entry per CDR3 protein. The table lists more than 300,000 distinct CDR3 sequences, approximately 15% of them singletons. The sequenced sample consisted of peripheral blood. These receptors all stem from a young woman with stable Graves' hyperthyroidism.

This clonotype was seen more than once but under ten times. This sequence joins TRBV7-8 and TRBJ2-6; D might be TRBD1 (6 bases). This CDR3 spans 17 amino acids. The germline V gene encodes CDR1 SGHVS and CDR2 FQNEAQ. The V and J ends lost 5 bases and 3 bases respectively, with 17 bases between them. The CDR3 DNA is TGTGCCAGCAGCCAGCGGACAGACGCCTATGGGGCCAACGTCCTGACTTTC. As protein: CASSQRTDAYGANVLTF.

Of note for this clonotype: Mismatch with germline at one junction end may stem from a read error. This chain joins TRBV24-1 and TRBJ2-5; D call uncertain. Germline V gene lookup returns CDR1 KGHDR and CDR2 SFDVKD. The CDR3 is made up of 15 amino acids. As DNA, the CDR3 is TGTGCCACCAGTGACCCGGACGACGCACGAGAGACCCAGCACTTC. Amino acids: CATSDPDDARETQHF.

The rearrangement joins TRBV29-1 to TRBJ1-2, with a possible D match to TRBD1 (5 bases). The V gene lost 3 bases and the J gene lost 8 bases, with 16 bases spanning the gap. The CDR3 is 13 residues long. Germline CDR1 SQVTM, CDR2 ANQGSEA. The CDR3 spells CSVEGPPIGGYTF. The CDR3, as DNA: TGCAGCGTTGAGGGACCCCCCATCGGGGGCTACACCTTC.

This clonotype has just a few counts. The rearrangement links TRBV5-1 to TRBJ2-5; 7 bases map to TRBD1. This CDR3 contains 16 residues. Trimming removed 0 bases from V and 5 bases from J; junction bases left unmatched: 10. CDR1 and CDR2 from the germline V gene are SGHRS and YFSETQ. This CDR3 reads CASSLADRGRGETQYF. The CDR3 nucleotides read TGCGCCAGCAGCTTGGCCGATAGGGGGCGCGGGGAGACCCAGTACTTC.

In this sample, this clonotype turned up many times. The V and J genes are TRBV12-3 or TRBV12-4 and TRBJ2-7; 7 bases agree with TRBD1. V lost 1 base and J lost 4; bases outside the gene matches: 7. This CDR3 has 15 amino acids. The CDR3 DNA reads as TGTGCCAGCAGTTTAGGAGGGGGCGTCGTGTACGAGCAGTACTTC. The encoded protein is CASSLGGGVVYEQYF.

V is TRBV18 and J is TRBJ1-2; no reliable D call. This CDR3 contains 13 residues. Between the trimmed V and J ends, which lost 0 bases and 5 bases, there was a span of 7 bases. The germline CDR1 and CDR2 sequences are KGHSH and LQKENI. As DNA, the CDR3 is TGTGCCAGCTCACCACCGGACCTTTATGGCTACACCTTC. It translates to CASSPPDLYGYTF.

As regards this clonotype: Given a much more abundant clone one base away, this may be a read error. The chain employs TRBV7-9 and TRBJ2-5; 8 nucleotides line up with TRBD1. The CDR3 contains 14 residues. V was pared by 8 bases and J by 4 bases, with 9 bases of the junction left unmatched. Per germline, CDR1 SEHNR and CDR2 FQNEAQ (reference sequence). The CDR3 region is CASGTGQAVETQYF. DNA for the CDR3: TGTGCCAGCGGCACGGGACAGGCGGTAGAGACCCAGTACTTC.

Details on this clonotype: A much larger clone lies a single base off, so this may be a read error. CDR3 protein: CSARVNLEGNQPQRF. The CDR3 nucleotides read TGCAGTGCTAGAGTAAACCTAGAGGGGAATCAGCCCCAGCGTTTT. This rearrangement joins TRBV20-1 to TRBJ1-5; tentatively, D is TRBD1 (5 bases). The CDR3 length is 15 residues. Germline assignment: CDR1 DFQATT and CDR2 SNEGSKA (reference sequence).

The CDR3 loop reads CASSLADRGRNTIYF. The CDR3 DNA is TGTGCCAGCAGCTTAGCGGACAGGGGAAGAAACACCATATATTTT. V is TRBV7-2 and J is TRBJ1-3; 9 nucleotides agree with TRBD1. The CDR3 is 15 residues long. V dropped 0 bases and J dropped 5; count of bases not matched to a gene: 2. Germline lookup yields CDR1 SGHTA and CDR2 FQGNSA.

This clonotype has at least ten counts. This chain links TRBV6-1 with TRBJ2-7; 10 nucleotides agree with TRBD1. Unmatched junction bases numbered 9, after V lost 6 bases and J lost 7 bases. The germline V gene has CDR1 MNHNS and CDR2 SASEGT. The CDR3 is 14 amino acids. Written as DNA, the CDR3 is TGTGCCAGCAGATTGGGACAGGGGTTAGGTGAGCAGTACTTC. Translation gives CASRLGQGLGEQYF.